Reported below is one T cell receptor beta chain. The antigen remains unidentified. Making the TCR beta libraries involved quantitative 5'-RACE with molecular barcodes. Each CDR3 protein is one row after TCRdb ran MiXCR on the 5' RACE reads. The sample contains roughly 120,000 distinct CDR3 sequences, roughly an eighth of which appear only once. These data are taken from a study of CD8 T cells in ankylosing spondylitis. Study-level points and caveats: Ankylosing spondylitis blood appeared to carry a characteristic TCR beta motif of roughly 8 highly homologous variants. Disease-linked clones displayed a CD8+ phenotype and appeared relatively rarely in peripheral blood. There were earlier reports of some motif variants in reactive arthritis synovial fluid and blood.

Germline lookup yields CDR1 ENHRY and CDR2 SYGVKD. Between the trimmed V and J ends, which lost 6 bases and 1 base, there was a span of 18 bases. The CDR3 has 16 amino acids. The gene calls are TRBV10-3 and TRBJ1-2, with D perhaps matching TRBD1 (5 bases). The receptor was isolated from a female donor with ankylosing spondylitis or in good health (not recorded which). Sample: blood, either unsorted or a sorted T cell fraction (not recorded which). CDR3 amino acids: CAISFGPTADNYGYTF. CDR3 nucleotides: TGTGCCATCAGCTTCGGTCCGACAGCCGATAACTATGGCTACACCTTC.